Given below is one T cell receptor (beta chain) in context. Per the germline V gene, CDR1 is MNHNY and CDR2 is SVGAGI (reference sequence). The CDR3 extends over 11 amino acids. V lost 6 bases to trimming and J lost 11 bases, with 11 bases between them. Participants were aged roughly 18 to 100 years from around 26 US areas. In the study's own analysis: Amplifying reference gene primers gave estimates of nucleated cell counts. Assay: immunoSEQ multiplex PCR; the TCRdb copy retains only in-frame clones and omits some. The V and J calls and clone size were taken over from that table, and D and trimming were inferred from the DNA. The sample lists 200,000 to 250,000 clones; 85% to 90% were seen once. This sample was included in a study of blood T cell repertoires in COVID-19. About the study: PBMCs, B-cell-depleted T cells, or T cells provided the cDNA or gDNA that made up the material.

The source is a woman between 18 and 29 years old in a cohort exposed to, infected with or recovered from COVID-19 (not recorded which). The gene calls are TRBV6-6 and TRBJ1-5; TRBD1 is a possible D gene (6 bases). Sequencing used PBMCs or T cells enriched from blood (not recorded which). CDR3 residues: CASSQEGAQHF. The CDR3 nucleotides are TGTGCCAGCAGCCAAGAGGGGGCCCAGCATTTT.